One and the same sample provided the 24 T cell receptor beta chains below, sequenced in a study of OX40 agonist ivuxolimab in advanced cancers. This table comes from immunoSEQ multiplex PCR, and its TCRdb copy is limited to in-frame clones, with some not included. This repertoire shows 100,000 or so clones, under 90% found once; its top ten account for 4.5% to 5.5%. Source: CD4+ or CD8+ T cells sorted from blood, taken in a trial of the OX40 agonist ivuxolimab. These receptors came from an adult with an advanced solid tumor such as melanoma, head and neck, liver or kidney cancer.

The rearrangement links TRBV5-6 to TRBJ2-1; D perhaps matches TRBD2 (5 bases). V lost 4 bases and J 10 bases, leaving 9 bases between the germline ends. Germline loops: CDR1 SGHDT, CDR2 YYEEEE. The CDR3 is made up of 11 amino acids. This CDR3 is CASSNQREQFF. The CDR3 DNA follows: TGTGCCAGCAGCAACCAGCGGGAGCAGTTCTTC.

The rearrangement joins TRBV7-9 to TRBJ2-5; D possibly corresponds to TRBD2 (6 bases). The CDR3 contains 16 residues. Per germline, CDR1 SEHNR and CDR2 FQNEAQ (reference sequence). The V gene lost 5 bases and the J gene lost 5 bases, with 21 bases spanning the gap. CDR3 residues: CASSPTLGGPRETQYF. As DNA, the CDR3 is TGTGCCAGCAGCCCCACCCTTGGAGGGCCCCGTGAGACCCAGTACTTC.

The chain links TRBV6-4 to TRBJ2-1; weak D call: TRBD2 (7 bases). Germline V gene data show CDR1 as MRHNA and CDR2 as SNTAGT. The CDR3 runs 15 residues. Trimming pared 3 bases from V and 7 bases from J, leaving 16 bases between. Here the CDR3 reads CASSDGGAERNEQFF. CDR3 sequence (DNA): TGTGCCAGCAGTGATGGGGGGGCTGAGAGGAATGAGCAGTTCTTC.

This clone was seen more than once but under ten times. The J gene is TRBJ2-1, the V gene TRBV7-2; TRBD2 matches at 11 bases. J gave up 2 bases and V 5 bases, and 2 bases lay outside the gene matches. This CDR3 has 15 amino acids. Germline V gene lookup returns CDR1 SGHTA and CDR2 FQGNSA. CDR3 coding DNA: TGTGCCAGCAGCAAGACTAGCGGGACCTACAATGAGCAGTTCTTC. Its translation is CASSKTSGTYNEQFF.

The chain combines TRBV7-8 with TRBJ1-6; tentative D call: TRBD1 (6 bases). V was clipped by 7 bases and J by 6 bases, with 19 bases between them. Germline loops: CDR1 SGHVS, CDR2 FQNEAQ. This CDR3 spans 16 amino acids. In DNA, the CDR3 is TGTGCCAGCACCAATAGGGCGGGCAGGGGTAATTCACCCCTCCACTTT. This gives the protein CASTNRAGRGNSPLHF.

V is TRBV19 and J is TRBJ2-2; TRBD2 matches 8 bases. This CDR3 contains 14 residues. The germline CDR1 and CDR2 sequences are LNHDA and SQIVND (reference sequence). J lost 7 bases, V lost 10 bases, and 11 bases had no gene match. Here the CDR3 DNA reads TGTGCCATCGGGAGCGGGAGTAGCGGCGGGGAGCTGTTTTTT. It yields the protein CAIGSGSSGGELFF.

V gene TRBV5-1 combines with J gene TRBJ2-2; TRBD1 aligns across 10 bases. V was clipped by 3 bases and J by 4 bases; unmatched bases: 6. The CDR3 covers 16 residues. Per germline, CDR1 SGHRS and CDR2 YFSETQ. The CDR3 protein is CASSSRQGAFTGELFF. Written as DNA, the CDR3 is TGCGCCAGCAGCTCCAGACAGGGGGCTTTCACCGGGGAGCTGTTTTTT.

This rearrangement joins TRBV11-2 to TRBJ2-3; TRBD2 matches at 15 bases. Per the germline V gene, CDR1 is SGHAT and CDR2 is FQNNGV. V was clipped by 5 bases and J by 4 bases; unmatched bases: 10. The CDR3 is 18 residues long. The CDR3 is CASSNPGLAGGGPDTQYF. As DNA, the CDR3 is TGTGCCAGCAGCAACCCGGGACTAGCGGGAGGAGGCCCAGATACGCAGTATTTT.

The chain employs TRBV7-9 and TRBJ2-5; a possible D gene is TRBD2 (5 bases). Per germline, CDR1 SEHNR and CDR2 FQNEAQ (reference sequence). The CDR3 is 14 amino acids. Trimming took off 6 bases at V and 3 bases at J, with 14 bases between the two ends. CDR3 protein: CASSQFNGKETQYF. The DNA for the CDR3 is TGTGCCAGCAGTCAATTCAACGGGAAAGAGACCCAGTACTTC. Full variable domain (remainder filled in from reference TRBV7-9 and TRBJ2-5): DTGVSQNPRHKITKRGQNVTFRCDPISEHNRLYWYRQTLGQGPEFLTYFQNEAQLEKSRLLSDRFSAERPKGSFSTLEIQRTEQGDSAMYLCASSQFNGKETQYFGPGTRLLVL.

V is TRBV5-8 and J is TRBJ2-3; tentatively, D is TRBD1 or TRBD2 (5 bases each). The V gene's germline CDR1 is SGHTS and CDR2 YDEGEE. The CDR3 totals 14 residues. V lost 3 bases, J lost 4 bases, and 12 bases lay in between. The DNA for the CDR3 is TGTGCCAGCAGCTCCCCGGGGCCCTCAGATACGCAGTATTTT. Translation: CASSSPGPSDTQYF.

This chain connects TRBV25-1 to TRBJ2-7; no reliable D call. The CDR3 has 14 amino acids. The germline V gene has CDR1 MGHDK and CDR2 SYGVNS. V was shortened by 6 bases and J by 3 bases, with 15 bases between the two germline ends. CDR3 loop: CASSQGEADYEQYF. Here the CDR3 DNA reads TGTGCCAGCAGCCAAGGTGAGGCGGACTACGAGCAGTACTTC.

The chain couples TRBV2 to TRBJ2-7, with D hard to call. CDR1 is SNHLY, CDR2 FYNNEI, per germline. The CDR3 has 13 residues. V was clipped by 7 bases and J by 2 bases, with 12 bases between them. Here the CDR3 DNA reads TGTGCCAGCAATCTTGGGCCAACCTACGAGCAGTACTTC. Encoded protein: CASNLGPTYEQYF. Based on the CDR3 plus reference TRBV2 and TRBJ2-7, the full variable domain is EPEVTQTPSHQVTQMGQEVILRCVPISNHLYFYWYRQILGQKVEFLVSFYNNEISEKSEIFDDQFSVERPDGSNFTLKIRSTKLEDSAMYFCASNLGPTYEQYFGPGTRLTVT.

The chain uses TRBV7-6 and TRBJ2-7; D is ambiguous. CDR3 length: 14 amino acids. Deletions cut 4 bases from V and 3 bases from J, with 13 bases between. The germline gives CDR1 SGHVS, CDR2 FNYEAQ. CDR3: CASSSDWRSYEQYF. For the CDR3, the DNA is TGTGCCAGCAGCTCCGATTGGCGGAGCTACGAGCAGTACTTC.

The V gene is TRBV5-4, the J gene TRBJ2-3; D gene unclear. This CDR3 has 13 amino acids. The germline V and J ends were trimmed by 2 bases and 2 bases, with 6 bases remaining between them. Germline CDR1 SGHNT, CDR2 YYREEE (reference sequence). The CDR3 nucleotides read TGTGCCAGCAGCTTTACTTTCACAGATACGCAGTATTTT. It translates to CASSFTFTDTQYF.

This clone was observed once. This chain uses TRBV7-2 with TRBJ2-7; 10 bases line up with TRBD2. Per the germline V gene, CDR1 is SGHTA and CDR2 is FQGNSA. V shed 5 bases and J 2 bases; nucleotides not matched to a gene: 15. The CDR3 contains 18 residues. CDR3 DNA: TGTGCCAGCAGCCAACCCACCAGAGGACTAGCGGTCCCCTACGAGCAGTACTTC. Protein sequence: CASSQPTRGLAVPYEQYF.

This chain joins TRBV6-5 and TRBJ1-5; D is unclear. V lost 0 bases and J lost 3, with 3 bases in between. The CDR3 totals 13 residues. Germline CDR1 and CDR2: MNHEY and SVGAGI. This chain's CDR3 is CASSYSYNQPQHF. CDR3 nucleotides: TGTGCCAGCAGTTACTCGTACAATCAGCCCCAGCATTTT.

This sequence joins TRBV15 and TRBJ2-5; D is undetermined. The end of the DNA fits TRBJ2-7 better, so the J call may be wrong. From germline, CDR1 is LNHNV and CDR2 YYDKDF (reference sequence). The CDR3 length is 11 residues. The CDR3 DNA reads TGTGCCACCAGCAGAGATCGCGAGCAGTACTTC. Protein product: CATSRDREQYF.

The DNA for the CDR3 is TGTGCCAGCAGGGGGGAGGGGGACTACGAGCAGTACTTC. Residues: CASRGEGDYEQYF. The chain links TRBV4-2 to TRBJ2-7; D is possibly TRBD2 (7 bases). Per germline, CDR1 LGHNA and CDR2 YNFKEQ. The CDR3 loop spans 13 amino acids. Deletions cut 6 bases from V and 3 bases from J, with 12 bases between.

The chain uses TRBV7-2 and TRBJ2-1, with D maybe TRBD2 (6 bases). The V gene lost 1 base and the J gene lost 7 bases, with 17 bases spanning the gap. The CDR3 contains 16 residues. Germline CDR1 reads SGHTA; CDR2 reads FQGNSA. The DNA of the CDR3 is TGTGCCAGCAGCTTAGTAACGGGAGATGCGACAAATGAGCAGTTCTTC. Its translation is CASSLVTGDATNEQFF.

The chain carries TRBV2 and TRBJ2-3, with D unclear. The CDR3 loop spans 11 amino acids. With 6 bases removed from V and 7 bases from J, the gap between germline ends came to 8 bases. Germline-derived CDR1 and CDR2 are SNHLY and FYNNEI. The CDR3 nucleotides read TGTGCCAGCAGCTTAACGAATACGCAGTATTTT. Translated, it gives CASSLTNTQYF.

The CDR3 region has the DNA TGTGCCAGCAGCGGGACAGGGGGAACTAGCACAGATACGCAGTATTTT. It is translated as CASSGTGGTSTDTQYF. The chain combines TRBV11-1 with TRBJ2-3; TRBD1 aligns across 11 bases. The CDR3 length is 16 residues. V shed 5 bases and J 0 bases; nucleotides not matched to a gene: 4. CDR1 is SGHAT, CDR2 FQDESV, per germline (reference sequence).

The chain links TRBV9 to TRBJ1-5; D possibly corresponds to TRBD1 (5 bases). Germline V gene data show CDR1 as SGDLS and CDR2 as YYNGEE. CDR3 length: 14 amino acids. Trimming removed 0 bases at V and 6 bases at J, with 10 bases between. CDR3 coding DNA: TGTGCCAGCAGCGTAGATGGGGGGGTTCAGCCCCAGCATTTT. It translates to CASSVDGGVQPQHF.

The V gene is TRBV29-1, the J gene TRBJ1-1, with 7 bases fitting TRBD1. The germline V gene has CDR1 SQVTM and CDR2 ANQGSEA. This CDR3 comprises 11 residues. The ends lost 6 bases at V and 8 bases at J; junction bases unmatched: 6. DNA for the CDR3: TGCAGCGTCCCCCGGGACAGCGAAGCTTTCTTT. It is translated as CSVPRDSEAFF.

The chain is built from TRBV29-1 and TRBJ2-3; D is unclear. CDR3 length: 10 amino acids. The germline V and J ends were trimmed by 4 bases and 9 bases, with 8 bases remaining between them. CDR1 and CDR2 (germline): SQVTM, ANQGSEA. In nucleotides, the CDR3 is TGCAGCGTTGGGCATGAAACGCAGTATTTT. Residues: CSVGHETQYF.